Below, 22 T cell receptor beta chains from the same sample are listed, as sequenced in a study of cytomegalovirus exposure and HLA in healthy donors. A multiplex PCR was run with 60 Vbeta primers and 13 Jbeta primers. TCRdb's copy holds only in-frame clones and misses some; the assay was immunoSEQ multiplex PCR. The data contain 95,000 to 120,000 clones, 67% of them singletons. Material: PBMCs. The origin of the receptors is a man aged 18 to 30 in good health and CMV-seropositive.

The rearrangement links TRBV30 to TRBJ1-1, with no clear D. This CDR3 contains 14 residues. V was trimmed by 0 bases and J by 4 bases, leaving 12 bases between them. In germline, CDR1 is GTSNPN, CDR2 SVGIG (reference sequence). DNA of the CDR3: TGTGCCTGGAGTGTTGTGTACGGGAGCACTGAAGCTTTCTTT. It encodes CAWSVVYGSTEAFF.

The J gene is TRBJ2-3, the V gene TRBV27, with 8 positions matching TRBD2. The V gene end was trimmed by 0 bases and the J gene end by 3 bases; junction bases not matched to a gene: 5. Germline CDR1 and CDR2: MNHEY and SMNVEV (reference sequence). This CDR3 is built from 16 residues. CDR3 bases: TGTGCCAGCAGTTTATCGGGGCGGGGGGCGACAGATACGCAGTATTTT. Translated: CASSLSGRGATDTQYF.

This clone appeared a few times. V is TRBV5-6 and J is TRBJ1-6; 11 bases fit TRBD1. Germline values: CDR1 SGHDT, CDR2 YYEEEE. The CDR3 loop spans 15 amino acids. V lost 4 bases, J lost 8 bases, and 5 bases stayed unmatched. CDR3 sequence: CASSRTGGAYSPLHF. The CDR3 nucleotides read TGTGCCAGCAGCCGGACAGGGGGCGCCTATTCACCCCTCCACTTT.

The CDR3 sequence is CSVDKGREADTQYF. For the CDR3, the DNA is TGCAGCGTTGATAAGGGCAGGGAAGCAGATACGCAGTATTTT. J is TRBJ2-3 and V is TRBV29-1; D may be TRBD1 (5 bases). V shed 3 bases and J shed 4 bases, with 14 bases lying between them. CDR3 length: 14 residues. CDR1 and CDR2 (germline): SQVTM, ANQGSEA.

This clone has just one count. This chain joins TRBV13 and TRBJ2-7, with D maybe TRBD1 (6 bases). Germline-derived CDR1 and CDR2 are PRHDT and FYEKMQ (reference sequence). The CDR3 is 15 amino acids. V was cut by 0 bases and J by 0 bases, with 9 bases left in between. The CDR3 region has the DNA TGTGCCAGCAGCTTAGGGCAGGGGAGCTCCTACGAGCAGTACGTC. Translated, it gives CASSLGQGSSYEQYV.

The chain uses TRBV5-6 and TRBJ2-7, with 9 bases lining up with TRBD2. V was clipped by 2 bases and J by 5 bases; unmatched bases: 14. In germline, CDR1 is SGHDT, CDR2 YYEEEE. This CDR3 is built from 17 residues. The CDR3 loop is CASSFPSGGKNRDEQYF. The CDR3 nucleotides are TGTGCCAGCAGCTTCCCGAGCGGGGGGAAGAACAGGGACGAGCAGTACTTC.

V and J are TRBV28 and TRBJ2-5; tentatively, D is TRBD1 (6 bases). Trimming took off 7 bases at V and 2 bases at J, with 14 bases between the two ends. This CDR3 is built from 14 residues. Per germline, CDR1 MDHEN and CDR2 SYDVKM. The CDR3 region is CASIKPGQQETQYF. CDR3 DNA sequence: TGTGCCAGCATCAAGCCGGGACAACAAGAGACCCAGTACTTC.

DNA for the CDR3: TGTGCCAGCTCACCCAGACTAGCGGGAGACACCGGGGAGCTGTTTTTT. This codes for CASSPRLAGDTGELFF. The V gene is TRBV18, the J gene TRBJ2-2; 12 nucleotides match TRBD2. This CDR3 comprises 16 residues. Germline V gene data show CDR1 as KGHSH and CDR2 as LQKENI. The V gene end was trimmed by 3 bases and the J gene end by 3 bases; junction bases not matched to a gene: 2.

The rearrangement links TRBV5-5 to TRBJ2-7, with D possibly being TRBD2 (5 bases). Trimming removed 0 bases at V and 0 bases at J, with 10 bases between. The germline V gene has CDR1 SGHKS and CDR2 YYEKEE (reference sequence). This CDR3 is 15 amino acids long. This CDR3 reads CASSLAGSSSYEQYF. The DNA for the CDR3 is TGTGCCAGCAGCTTGGCGGGGTCCAGCTCCTACGAGCAGTACTTC. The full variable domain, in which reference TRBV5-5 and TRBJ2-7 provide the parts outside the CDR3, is DAGVTQSPTHLIKTRGQQVTLRCSPISGHKSVSWYQQVLGQGPQFIFQYYEKEERGRGNFPDRFSARQFPNYSSELNVNALLLGDSALYLCASSLAGSSSYEQYFGPGTRLTVT.

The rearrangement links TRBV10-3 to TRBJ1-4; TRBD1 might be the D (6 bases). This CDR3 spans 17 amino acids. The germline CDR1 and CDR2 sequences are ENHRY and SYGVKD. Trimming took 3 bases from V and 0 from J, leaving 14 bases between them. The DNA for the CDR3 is TGTGCCATCAGTGAAGGTGGGGGCGCCGCAACTAATGAAAAACTGTTTTTT. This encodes CAISEGGGAATNEKLFF.

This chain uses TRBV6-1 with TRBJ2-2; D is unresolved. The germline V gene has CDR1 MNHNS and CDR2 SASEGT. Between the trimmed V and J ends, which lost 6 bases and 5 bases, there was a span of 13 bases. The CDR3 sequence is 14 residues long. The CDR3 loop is CASRINPGTGELFF. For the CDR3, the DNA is TGTGCCAGCAGGATAAACCCAGGAACCGGGGAGCTGTTTTTT.

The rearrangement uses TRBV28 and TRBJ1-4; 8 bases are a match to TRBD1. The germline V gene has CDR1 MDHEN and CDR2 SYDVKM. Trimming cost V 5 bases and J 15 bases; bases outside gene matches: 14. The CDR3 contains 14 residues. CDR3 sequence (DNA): TGTGCCAGCAGTCCCCCGCGGGACAGGCAACTTATGTTTTTT. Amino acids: CASSPPRDRQLMFF. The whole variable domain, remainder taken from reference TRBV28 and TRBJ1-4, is DVKVTQSSRYLVKRTGEKVFLECVQDMDHENMFWYRQDPGLGLRLIYFSYDVKMKEKGDIPEGYSVSREKKERFSLILESASTNQTSMYLCASSPPRDRQLMFFGSGTQLSVL.

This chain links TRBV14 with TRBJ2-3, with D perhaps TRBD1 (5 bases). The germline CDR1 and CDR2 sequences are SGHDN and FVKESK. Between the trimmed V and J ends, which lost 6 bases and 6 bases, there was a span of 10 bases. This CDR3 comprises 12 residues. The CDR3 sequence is CASSWTWDTQYF. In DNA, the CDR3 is TGTGCCAGCAGTTGGACATGGGATACGCAGTATTTT. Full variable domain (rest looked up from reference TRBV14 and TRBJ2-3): EAGVTQFPSHSVIEKGQTVTLRCDPISGHDNLYWYRRVMGKEIKFLLHFVKESKQDESGMPNNRFLAERTGGTYSTLKVQPAELEDSGVYFCASSWTWDTQYFGPGTRLTVL.

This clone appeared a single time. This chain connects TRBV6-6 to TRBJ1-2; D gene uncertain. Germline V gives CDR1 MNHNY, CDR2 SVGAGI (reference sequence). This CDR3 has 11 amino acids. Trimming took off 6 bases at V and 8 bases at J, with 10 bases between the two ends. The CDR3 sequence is CASSERGGYTF. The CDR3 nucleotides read TGTGCCAGCAGCGAAAGAGGGGGCTACACCTTC.

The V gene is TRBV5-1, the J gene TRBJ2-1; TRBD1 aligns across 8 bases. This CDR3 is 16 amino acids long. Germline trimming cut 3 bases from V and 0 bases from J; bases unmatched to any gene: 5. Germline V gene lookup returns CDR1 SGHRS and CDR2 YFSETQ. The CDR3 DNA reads TGCGCCAGCAGCTACTTTACAGGGGGCTCCTACAATGAGCAGTTCTTC. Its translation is CASSYFTGGSYNEQFF.

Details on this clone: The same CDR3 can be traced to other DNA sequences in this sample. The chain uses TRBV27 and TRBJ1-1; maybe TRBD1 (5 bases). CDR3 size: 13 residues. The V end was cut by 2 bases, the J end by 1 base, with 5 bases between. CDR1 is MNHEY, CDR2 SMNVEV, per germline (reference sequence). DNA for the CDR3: TGTGCCAGCAGTTTAGGACAGAACACTGAAGCTTTCTTT. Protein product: CASSLGQNTEAFF.

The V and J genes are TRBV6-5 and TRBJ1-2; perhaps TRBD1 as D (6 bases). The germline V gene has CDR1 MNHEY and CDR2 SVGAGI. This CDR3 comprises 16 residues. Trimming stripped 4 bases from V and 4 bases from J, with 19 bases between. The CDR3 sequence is CASSSTQSTGRYGYTF. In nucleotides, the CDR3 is TGTGCCAGCAGTTCCACTCAATCGACAGGCCGCTATGGCTACACCTTC.

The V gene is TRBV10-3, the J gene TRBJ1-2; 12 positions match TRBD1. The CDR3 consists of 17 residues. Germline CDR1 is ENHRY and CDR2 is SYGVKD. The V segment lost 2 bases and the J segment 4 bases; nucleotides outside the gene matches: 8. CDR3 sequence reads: CAISEPGQGAPSYGYTF. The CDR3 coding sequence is TGTGCCATCAGTGAGCCGGGACAGGGGGCCCCAAGCTATGGCTACACCTTC.

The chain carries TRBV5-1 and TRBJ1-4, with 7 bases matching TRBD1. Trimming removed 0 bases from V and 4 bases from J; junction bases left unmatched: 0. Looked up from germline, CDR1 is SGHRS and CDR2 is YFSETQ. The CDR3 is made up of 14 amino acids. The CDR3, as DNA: TGCGCCAGCAGCTTGGACAGGGGTAATGAAAAACTGTTTTTT. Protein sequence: CASSLDRGNEKLFF.

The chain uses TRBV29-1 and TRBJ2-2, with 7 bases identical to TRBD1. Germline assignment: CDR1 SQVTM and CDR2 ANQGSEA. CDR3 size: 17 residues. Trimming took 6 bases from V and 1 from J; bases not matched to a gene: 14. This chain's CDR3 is CSVRLPGQLKNTGELFF. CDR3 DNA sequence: TGCAGCGTGCGCCTTCCGGGACAGTTAAAGAACACCGGGGAGCTGTTTTTT.

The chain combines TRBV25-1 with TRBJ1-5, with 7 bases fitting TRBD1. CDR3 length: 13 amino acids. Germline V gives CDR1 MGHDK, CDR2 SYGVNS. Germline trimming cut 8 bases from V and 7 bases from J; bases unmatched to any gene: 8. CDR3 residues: CASVRQGGQPQHF. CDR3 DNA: TGTGCCAGCGTCCGACAGGGCGGCCAGCCCCAGCATTTT.

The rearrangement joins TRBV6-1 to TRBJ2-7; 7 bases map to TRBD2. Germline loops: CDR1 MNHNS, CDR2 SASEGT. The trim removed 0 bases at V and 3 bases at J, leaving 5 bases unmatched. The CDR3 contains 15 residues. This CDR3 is CASSEAGGGFYEQYF. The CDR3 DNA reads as TGTGCCAGCAGTGAAGCGGGGGGGGGTTTCTACGAGCAGTACTTC.